Presented here are 27 T cell receptor beta chains from one specimen sequenced in a study of lymphopenia after photon versus proton radiotherapy. The table came from immunoSEQ multiplex PCR; TCRdb's copy has only in-frame clones and leaves some out. The table has around 26,000 clones, over 80% seen once; the top ten hold around 20%. Material: peripheral blood, obtained from a patient treated with proton-based radiotherapy. These receptors originate from a woman aged 70-85 years with pancreatic cancer.

This chain connects TRBV7-2 to TRBJ1-2; D is possibly TRBD1 (5 bases). The V gene lost 4 bases and the J gene lost 4 bases, with 16 bases spanning the gap. Germline CDR1 and CDR2: SGHTA and FQGNSA. The CDR3 consists of 15 residues. CDR3 DNA sequence: TGTGCCAGCAGCTCAACCGGGACGACCACCTATGGCTACACCTTC. Amino acid sequence: CASSSTGTTTYGYTF.

The V and J genes are TRBV7-3 and TRBJ2-1; 11 bases align to TRBD1. V lost 2 bases to trimming and J lost 5 bases; unmatched junction nucleotides: 2. The CDR3 has 15 amino acids. CDR1 and CDR2 (germline): SGHTA, FQGTGA. The CDR3 DNA follows: TGTGCCAGCAGCTTATCGGGACAGGGGGACAATGAGCAGTTCTTC. Amino acids: CASSLSGQGDNEQFF. Together with reference TRBV7-3 and TRBJ2-1, the CDR3 gives the full variable domain: GAGVSQTPSNKVTEKGKYVELRCDPISGHTALYWYRQSLGQGPEFLIYFQGTGAADDSGLPNDRFFAVRPEGSVSTLKIQRTERGDSAVYLCASSLSGQGDNEQFFGPGTRLTVL.

V and J are TRBV30 and TRBJ2-7, with TRBD2 matching over 7 bases. This CDR3 region has 14 residues. The J segment lost 0 bases and the V segment lost 8 bases, leaving 10 bases of the junction unmatched. The germline gives CDR1 GTSNPN, CDR2 SVGIG (reference sequence). CDR3 sequence reads: CAGGGDRNSYEQYF. CDR3 nucleotide sequence: TGTGCCGGGGGGGGAGACAGAAACTCCTACGAGCAGTACTTC.

This clone was recorded once. This chain connects TRBV5-1 to TRBJ1-1; 11 nucleotides agree with TRBD1. V shed 7 bases, J shed 12 bases, and the junction held 14 bases outside the gene matches. Germline V CDR1 and CDR2: SGHRS, YFSETQ. The CDR3 has 14 residues. This CDR3 reads CASGNTGQGARTFF. The CDR3 nucleotides are TGCGCCAGCGGCAACACTGGACAGGGGGCGCGAACTTTCTTT.

V usage is TRBV7-2 and J usage is TRBJ2-6; D unresolved. The germline V gene encodes CDR1 SGHTA and CDR2 FQGNSA. V was clipped by 5 bases and J by 0 bases, with 5 bases between them. The CDR3 loop spans 14 amino acids. The CDR3 sequence: CASSRSSGANVLTF. The DNA of the CDR3 is TGTGCCAGCAGCCGGAGCTCTGGGGCCAACGTCCTGACTTTC.

This chain uses TRBV11-2 with TRBJ2-3; D gene unclear. There are 14 residues in the CDR3. Germline lookup yields CDR1 SGHAT and CDR2 FQNNGV. Trimming pared 5 bases from V and 0 bases from J, leaving 9 bases between. The CDR3 DNA is TGTGCCAGCAGCACAATTCCTAGCACAGATACGCAGTATTTT. Translating gives CASSTIPSTDTQYF.

This chain links TRBV5-1 with TRBJ2-3; D unclear. CDR1 is SGHRS, CDR2 YFSETQ, per germline. V was trimmed by 0 bases and J by 4 bases, leaving 6 bases between them. The CDR3 totals 13 residues. The CDR3: CASSLGTADTQYF. Here the CDR3 DNA reads TGCGCCAGCAGCTTGGGGACGGCAGATACGCAGTATTTT.

V and J are TRBV4-3 and TRBJ1-2; D uncertain. This CDR3 contains 13 residues. V shed 4 bases and J shed 4 bases, with 10 bases lying between them. From germline, CDR1 is LGHNA and CDR2 YSLEER. CDR3 in DNA: TGCGCCAGCAGCCTGAAACGTCGCTATGGCTACACCTTC. The encoded protein is CASSLKRRYGYTF.

The rearrangement uses TRBV27 and TRBJ2-7; 7 bases are a match to TRBD1. Trimming cost V 4 bases and J 1 base; bases outside gene matches: 10. This CDR3 comprises 16 residues. Per the germline V gene, CDR1 is MNHEY and CDR2 is SMNVEV (reference sequence). In DNA form, the CDR3 reads TGTGCCAGCAGTTCATTAAAACGACAGGGATCCTACGAGCAGTACTTC. Protein sequence: CASSSLKRQGSYEQYF.

A word on this clone: One end of the junction fails to match germline, which may point to a read error. The chain has TRBV6-6 and TRBJ2-1, with 8 bases lining up with TRBD2. There are 15 residues in the CDR3. CDR1 is MNHNY, CDR2 SVGAGI, per germline (reference sequence). The CDR3 protein is CAGSNLHGTSFEQFF. The CDR3 DNA reads as TGTGCCGGCAGTAACCTTCATGGGACTAGTTTTGAGCAGTTCTTC.

Only one count was recorded for this clone. The chain joins TRBV28 to TRBJ2-3; possibly TRBD2 for D (6 bases). The germline V gene encodes CDR1 MDHEN and CDR2 SYDVKM. The CDR3 has 13 amino acids. Trimming stripped 3 bases from V and 6 bases from J, with 10 bases between. CDR3 loop: CASSLPGADTQYF. The CDR3 coding sequence is TGTGCCAGCAGTTTGCCGGGAGCTGATACGCAGTATTTT.

As DNA, the CDR3 is TGTGCCAGCAGCTCCCTAATAGGGGGCCACGAAGCTTTCTTT. It yields the protein CASSSLIGGHEAFF. This chain links TRBV6-1 with TRBJ1-1, with TRBD1 matching over 7 bases. Germline CDR1 is MNHNS and CDR2 is SASEGT. This CDR3 has 14 residues. Trimming took 6 bases from V and 8 from J; bases not matched to a gene: 12.

This chain links TRBV7-3 with TRBJ2-1; possibly TRBD2 for D (6 bases). CDR1 is SGHTA, CDR2 FQGTGA, per germline. The CDR3 consists of 14 residues. The V and J ends lost 2 bases and 5 bases respectively, with 10 bases between them. As DNA, the CDR3 is TGTGCCAGCAGCTTAGCGGGATATAACAATGAGCAGTTCTTC. This gives the protein CASSLAGYNNEQFF.

The V and J genes are TRBV6-6 and TRBJ2-5, with 11 bases lining up with TRBD2. Trimming at V came to 6 bases and at J to 2 bases, leaving 8 bases not matched to a gene. The CDR3 length is 16 residues. CDR1 is MNHNY and CDR2 is SVGAGI in the germline V gene (reference sequence). CDR3 sequence reads: CASRIPGLADQETQYF. DNA of the CDR3: TGTGCCAGCAGAATCCCGGGACTAGCGGATCAAGAGACCCAGTACTTC.

This clone was detected a few times. This sequence joins TRBV9 and TRBJ2-7; D gene unclear. The germline gives CDR1 SGDLS, CDR2 YYNGEE. V was cut by 0 bases and J by 5 bases, with 12 bases left in between. The CDR3 has 14 amino acids. CDR3: CASSVGQFSDEQYF. The DNA of the CDR3 is TGTGCCAGCAGCGTAGGGCAGTTCTCTGACGAGCAGTACTTC.

The V call is TRBV2, the J call TRBJ1-5; 10 bases fit TRBD1. The CDR3 runs 14 residues. Germline V lookup: CDR1 SNHLY, CDR2 FYNNEI. Trimming at V came to 8 bases and at J to 5 bases, leaving 6 bases not matched to a gene. CDR3 in amino acids: CASQGQGLYQPQHF. DNA of the CDR3: TGTGCCAGCCAGGGACAGGGGCTTTATCAGCCCCAGCATTTT. Filled out from reference TRBV2 and TRBJ1-5, the complete variable domain reads EPEVTQTPSHQVTQMGQEVILRCVPISNHLYFYWYRQILGQKVEFLVSFYNNEISEKSEIFDDQFSVERPDGSNFTLKIRSTKLEDSAMYFCASQGQGLYQPQHFGDGTRLSIL.

This clone is medium-sized (0.01 to 0.1%). The J gene is TRBJ1-1, the V gene TRBV6-1; 7 nucleotides line up with TRBD1. The J segment lost 10 bases and the V segment lost 4 bases, leaving 15 bases of the junction unmatched. Germline CDR1 reads MNHNS; CDR2 reads SASEGT. The CDR3 length is 15 residues. CDR3 bases: TGTGCCAGCAGTGGGCCCCTTGGGACAGAAAGAGGAGCTTTCTTT. Translation: CASSGPLGTERGAFF.

The chain has TRBV10-1 and TRBJ1-1; possible D gene TRBD1, 6 bases. Germline assignment: CDR1 WNHNN and CDR2 SYGVQD (reference sequence). V shed 4 bases and J shed 6 bases, with 12 bases lying between them. The CDR3 sequence is 13 residues long. This CDR3 reads CASSGSGGPEAFF. Written as DNA, the CDR3 is TGCGCCAGCAGTGGTAGTGGGGGGCCTGAAGCTTTCTTT.

About this clone itself: At one boundary the junction diverges from the germline segment, which might be a read error. The V gene is TRBV2, the J gene TRBJ1-1; TRBD1 matches 7 bases. The CDR3 loop spans 14 amino acids. CDR1 and CDR2 from the germline V gene are SNHLY and FYNNEI. The chain's CDR3 is CASSEDRTFLNPAF. The CDR3 DNA reads TGTGCCAGCAGTGAGGACAGGACATTTCTTAACCCCGCCTTT.

This clone was recorded once. V is TRBV5-1 and J is TRBJ2-1; the D is unclear. The CDR3 extends over 12 amino acids. With 1 base removed from V and 8 bases from J, the gap between germline ends came to 7 bases. The germline V gene encodes CDR1 SGHRS and CDR2 YFSETQ. CDR3 in DNA: TGCGCCAGCAGCTTGCCTAGGGATGAGCAGTTCTTC. This encodes CASSLPRDEQFF.

The chain uses TRBV7-9 and TRBJ2-7; 7 bases map to TRBD2. V was clipped by 2 bases and J by 3 bases; unmatched bases: 7. Germline V gene sequence: CDR1 SEHNR, CDR2 FQNEAQ (reference sequence). This CDR3 has 15 residues. The CDR3 nucleotides read TGTGCCAGCAGCTTAAGCGGGGTCCCCGGCTACGAGCAGTACTTC. This gives the protein CASSLSGVPGYEQYF.

J is TRBJ1-2 and V is TRBV19; the D gene is possibly TRBD1 (5 bases). Trimming shortened V by 3 bases and J by 6 bases, and 5 bases separated the two germline ends. Germline V gene sequence: CDR1 LNHDA, CDR2 SQIVND (reference sequence). This CDR3 contains 11 residues. The CDR3, as DNA: TGTGCCAGTAGTATCAGGGATGGCTACACCTTC. Translating gives CASSIRDGYTF.

The rearrangement uses TRBV6-6 and TRBJ1-5; tentative D call: TRBD1 (5 bases). The CDR3 is 14 amino acids. The V end lost 2 bases, the J end lost 4 bases, and 9 bases lay between the germline ends. Germline loops: CDR1 MNHNY, CDR2 SVGAGI (reference sequence). The DNA of the CDR3 is TGTGCCAGCAGTTACCTCGACAGTAATCAGCCCCAGCATTTT. Its protein product is CASSYLDSNQPQHF.

The chain recombines TRBV28 with TRBJ2-7; a possible D gene is TRBD1 (6 bases). V shed 7 bases and J shed 3 bases, with 13 bases lying between them. In germline, CDR1 is MDHEN, CDR2 SYDVKM. This CDR3 region has 13 residues. The chain's CDR3 is CASTRGLLYEQYF. In DNA, the CDR3 is TGTGCCAGCACGAGGGGGTTGCTCTACGAGCAGTACTTC.

The V call is TRBV7-9, the J call TRBJ1-1, with D tentatively TRBD1 (5 bases). V lost 5 bases and J 0 bases, leaving 13 bases between the germline ends. The CDR3 contains 15 residues. The germline CDR1 and CDR2 sequences are SEHNR and FQNEAQ (reference sequence). CDR3 DNA sequence: TGTGCCAGCAGCCCCCTTCGGGACCTGAACACTGAAGCTTTCTTT. Residues: CASSPLRDLNTEAFF. The full variable domain, rest sourced from reference TRBV7-9 and TRBJ1-1, is DTGVSQNPRHKITKRGQNVTFRCDPISEHNRLYWYRQTLGQGPEFLTYFQNEAQLEKSRLLSDRFSAERPKGSFSTLEIQRTEQGDSAMYLCASSPLRDLNTEAFFGQGTRLTVV.

The J gene is TRBJ1-3, the V gene TRBV6-1; D not resolved. Germline V CDR1 and CDR2: MNHNS, SASEGT. The CDR3 extends over 14 amino acids. The germline V and J ends were trimmed by 3 bases and 0 bases, with 6 bases remaining between them. The CDR3 here is CASSDSGSGNTIYF. CDR3 in DNA: TGTGCCAGCAGTGACTCGGGCTCTGGAAACACCATATATTTT.

The rearrangement joins TRBV2 to TRBJ2-3; 14 nucleotides align to TRBD2. The CDR3 spans 18 residues. The germline gives CDR1 SNHLY, CDR2 FYNNEI. V lost 5 bases and J lost 6; bases outside the gene matches: 13. The CDR3 nucleotides read TGTGCCAGCAGTCCTATCCTTGGGACTAGCGGGAGAGGGGATACGCAGTATTTT. It yields the protein CASSPILGTSGRGDTQYF.